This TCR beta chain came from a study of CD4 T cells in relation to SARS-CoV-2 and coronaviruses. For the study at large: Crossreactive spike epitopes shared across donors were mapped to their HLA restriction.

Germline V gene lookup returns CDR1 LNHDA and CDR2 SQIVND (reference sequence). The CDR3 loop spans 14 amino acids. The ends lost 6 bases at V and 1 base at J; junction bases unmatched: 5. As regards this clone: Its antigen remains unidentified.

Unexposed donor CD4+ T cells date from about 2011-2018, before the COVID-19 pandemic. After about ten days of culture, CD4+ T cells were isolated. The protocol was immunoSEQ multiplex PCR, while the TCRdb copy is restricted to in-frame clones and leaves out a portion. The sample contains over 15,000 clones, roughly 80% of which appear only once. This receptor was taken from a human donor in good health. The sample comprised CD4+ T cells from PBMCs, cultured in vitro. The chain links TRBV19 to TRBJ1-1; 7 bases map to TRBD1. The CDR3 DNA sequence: TGTGCCAGTAGGAGGGGGCTACAGAACACTGAAGCTTTCTTT. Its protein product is CASRRGLQNTEAFF.